This T cell receptor beta chain was identified in a study of shared clonotypes between healthy human individuals. Naive CD8 cells, CD45RO-negative and positively selected for CCR7, excluded terminally differentiated effector memory CD45RA+ cells. The CDR3 is 14 amino acids. Germline CDR1 is MNHEY and CDR2 is SMNVEV (reference sequence). V was shortened by 3 bases and J by 0 bases, with 9 bases between the two germline ends. About this clone itself: The same CDR3 is also encoded by other DNA sequences in this sample.

Assay: immunoSEQ multiplex PCR; the TCRdb copy retains only in-frame clones and omits some. The sample records about 2.1 million clones, 90% to 95% being singletons. Sequenced material: naive CD8+ T cells from PBMCs. The source is a man aged 18-30 years in good health. Some clones in this sample may be carry-over from other donors' samples. V is TRBV27 and J is TRBJ2-7; D might be TRBD2 (5 bases). CDR3 in amino acids: CASSFSGNSYEQYF. In DNA form, the CDR3 reads TGTGCCAGCAGTTTTTCGGGAAACTCCTACGAGCAGTACTTC.